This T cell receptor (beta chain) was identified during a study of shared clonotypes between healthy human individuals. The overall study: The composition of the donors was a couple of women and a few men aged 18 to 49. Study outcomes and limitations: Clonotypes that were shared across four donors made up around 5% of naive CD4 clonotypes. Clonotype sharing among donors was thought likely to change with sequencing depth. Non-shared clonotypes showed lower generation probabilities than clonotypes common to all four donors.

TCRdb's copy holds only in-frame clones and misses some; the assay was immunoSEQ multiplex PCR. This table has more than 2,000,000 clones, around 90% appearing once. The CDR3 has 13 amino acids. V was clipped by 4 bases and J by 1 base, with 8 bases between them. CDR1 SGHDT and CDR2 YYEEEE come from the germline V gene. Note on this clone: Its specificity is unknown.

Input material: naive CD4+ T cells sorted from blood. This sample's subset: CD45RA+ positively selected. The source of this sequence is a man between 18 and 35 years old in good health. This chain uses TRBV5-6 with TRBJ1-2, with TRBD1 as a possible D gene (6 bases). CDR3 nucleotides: TGTGCCAGCAGCGAGGGACATAACTATGGCTACACCTTC. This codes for CASSEGHNYGYTF.